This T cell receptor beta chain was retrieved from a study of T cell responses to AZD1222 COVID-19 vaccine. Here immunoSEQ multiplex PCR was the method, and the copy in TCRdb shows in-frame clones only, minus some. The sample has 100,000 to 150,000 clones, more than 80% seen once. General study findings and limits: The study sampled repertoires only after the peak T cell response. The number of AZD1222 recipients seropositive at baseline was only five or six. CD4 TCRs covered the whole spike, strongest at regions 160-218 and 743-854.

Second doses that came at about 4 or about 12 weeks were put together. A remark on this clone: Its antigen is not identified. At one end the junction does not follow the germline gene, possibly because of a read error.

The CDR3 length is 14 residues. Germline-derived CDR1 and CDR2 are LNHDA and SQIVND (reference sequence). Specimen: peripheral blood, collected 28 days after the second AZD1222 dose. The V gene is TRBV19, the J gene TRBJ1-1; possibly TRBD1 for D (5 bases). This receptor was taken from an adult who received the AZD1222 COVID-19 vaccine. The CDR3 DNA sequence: TGTGCCAGTACGCTAGGGGCAGCGAACTCTGAAGCTTTCTTT. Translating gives CASTLGAANSEAFF.